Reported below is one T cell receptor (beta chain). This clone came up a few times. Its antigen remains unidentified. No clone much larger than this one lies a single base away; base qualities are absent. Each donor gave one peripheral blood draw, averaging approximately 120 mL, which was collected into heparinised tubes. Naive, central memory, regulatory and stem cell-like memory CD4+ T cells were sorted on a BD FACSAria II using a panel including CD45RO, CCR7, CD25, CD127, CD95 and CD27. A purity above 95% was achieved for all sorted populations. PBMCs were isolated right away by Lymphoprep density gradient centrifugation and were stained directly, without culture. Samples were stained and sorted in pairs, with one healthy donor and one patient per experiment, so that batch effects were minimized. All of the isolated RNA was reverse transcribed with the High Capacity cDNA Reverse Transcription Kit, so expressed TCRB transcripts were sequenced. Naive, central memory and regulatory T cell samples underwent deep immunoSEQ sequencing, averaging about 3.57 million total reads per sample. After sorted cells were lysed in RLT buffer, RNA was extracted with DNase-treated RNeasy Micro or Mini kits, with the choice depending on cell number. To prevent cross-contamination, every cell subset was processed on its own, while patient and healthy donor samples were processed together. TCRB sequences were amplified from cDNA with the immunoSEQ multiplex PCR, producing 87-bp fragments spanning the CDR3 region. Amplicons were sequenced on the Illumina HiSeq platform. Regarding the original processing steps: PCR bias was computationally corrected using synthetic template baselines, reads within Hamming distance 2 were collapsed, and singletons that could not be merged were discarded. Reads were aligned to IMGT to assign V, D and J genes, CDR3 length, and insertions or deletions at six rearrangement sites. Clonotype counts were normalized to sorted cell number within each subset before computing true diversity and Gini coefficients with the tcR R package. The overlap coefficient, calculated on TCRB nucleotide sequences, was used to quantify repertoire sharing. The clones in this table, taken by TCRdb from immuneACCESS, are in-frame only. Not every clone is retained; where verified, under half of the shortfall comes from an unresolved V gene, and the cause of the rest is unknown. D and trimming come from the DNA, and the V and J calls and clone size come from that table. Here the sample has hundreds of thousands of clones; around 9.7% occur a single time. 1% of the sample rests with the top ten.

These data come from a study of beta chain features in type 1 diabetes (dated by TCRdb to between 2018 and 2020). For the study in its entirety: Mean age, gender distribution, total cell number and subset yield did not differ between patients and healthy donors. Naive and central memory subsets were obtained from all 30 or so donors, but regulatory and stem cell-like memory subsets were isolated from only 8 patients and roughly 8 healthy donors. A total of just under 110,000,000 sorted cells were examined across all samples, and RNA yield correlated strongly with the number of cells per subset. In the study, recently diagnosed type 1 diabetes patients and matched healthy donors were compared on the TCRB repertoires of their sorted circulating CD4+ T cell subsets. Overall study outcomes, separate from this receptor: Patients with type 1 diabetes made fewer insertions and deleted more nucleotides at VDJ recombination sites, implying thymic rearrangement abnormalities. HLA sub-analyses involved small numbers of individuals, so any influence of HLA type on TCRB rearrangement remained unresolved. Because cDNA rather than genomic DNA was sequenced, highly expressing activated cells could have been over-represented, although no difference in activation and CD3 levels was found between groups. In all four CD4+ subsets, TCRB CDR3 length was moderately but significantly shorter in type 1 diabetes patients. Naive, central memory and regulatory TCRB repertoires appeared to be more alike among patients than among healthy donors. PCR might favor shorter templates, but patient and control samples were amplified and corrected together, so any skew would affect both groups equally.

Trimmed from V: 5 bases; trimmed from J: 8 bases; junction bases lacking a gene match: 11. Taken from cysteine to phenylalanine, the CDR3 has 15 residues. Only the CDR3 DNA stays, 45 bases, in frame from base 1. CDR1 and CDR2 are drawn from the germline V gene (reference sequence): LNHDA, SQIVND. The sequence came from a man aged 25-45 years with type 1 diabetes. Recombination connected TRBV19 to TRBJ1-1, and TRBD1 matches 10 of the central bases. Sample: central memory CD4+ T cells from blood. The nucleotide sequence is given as TGTGCCAGTAGTCTCGAGGGACAGGGGAAAGGAGAAGCTTTCTTT. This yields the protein CASSLEGQGKGEAFF.